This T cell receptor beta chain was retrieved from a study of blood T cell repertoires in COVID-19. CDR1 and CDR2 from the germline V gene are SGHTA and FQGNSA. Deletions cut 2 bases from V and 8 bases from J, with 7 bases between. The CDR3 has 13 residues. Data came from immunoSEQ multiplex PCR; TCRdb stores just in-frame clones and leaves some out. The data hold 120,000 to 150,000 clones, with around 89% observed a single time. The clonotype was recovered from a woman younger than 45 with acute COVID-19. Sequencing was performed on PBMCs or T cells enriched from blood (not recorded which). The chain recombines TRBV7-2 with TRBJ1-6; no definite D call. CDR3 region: CASSLLSDSPLHF. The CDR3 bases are TGTGCCAGCAGCTTATTGAGTGATTCACCCCTCCACTTT.